The entry below describes one T cell receptor (beta chain). The data were taken from a study of PD-L1 blockade in urothelial cancer. Study-level information: In the patient group, about 85% of the roughly 29 were males with bladder-origin urothelial cancer. Analyses used blood from 3 weeks (second dose) and 6 weeks after treatment start.

Germline V gene lookup returns CDR1 MNHEY and CDR2 SMNVEV (reference sequence). CDR3 length: 16 residues. V was pared by 5 bases and J by 4 bases, with 21 bases between. Synthetic TCR analog templates were added to each PCR reaction. Clones were read by immunoSEQ multiplex PCR, and TCRdb kept only the in-frame ones, dropping some. Of about 74,000 clones listed, around 84% are singletons. The genes are TRBV27 and TRBJ2-7; possibly TRBD2 for D (7 bases). Sequenced here: PBMCs, sampled around atezolizumab (anti-PD-L1) treatment. The clonotype was recovered from a man aged 65-85 years with urothelial cancer. CDR3 residues: CASSPRWGGGVYEQYF. The CDR3 bases are TGTGCCAGCAGTCCCCGGTGGGGGGGCGGCGTGTACGAGCAGTACTTC.